Listed below are T cell receptor beta chains from one sample, sequenced in a study of CD8 T cells in ankylosing spondylitis. TCRdb analysed the 5' RACE reads with MiXCR anew, one entry per CDR3 protein. The table records 200,000 or so distinct CDR3 sequences, around 24% of them present only once. Input material: blood, either unsorted or a sorted T cell fraction (not recorded which). All receptors come from a male donor with ankylosing spondylitis or in good health (not recorded which). CDR3s include the opening cysteine and the closing phenylalanine or tryptophan. Fields, in order: D gene, V gene, J gene, clone size, CDR3 protein, CDR3 DNA. A D gene is named only where the DNA matches it firmly. Part of the rows lack a size; the others show once, few, many or a class for expanded clones.

TRBD1	TRBV24-1	TRBJ2-3	many	CATSDSQGVNTDTQYF	TGTGCCACCAGTGATTCTCAGGGGGTAAACACAGATACGCAGTATTTT
TRBD1	TRBV5-5	TRBJ2-1	many	CASSWDSYSYNEQFF	TGTGCCAGCAGCTGGGACAGTTACTCCTACAATGAGCAGTTCTTC
NA	TRBV20-1	TRBJ1-6	NA	CSARAEGSSYNSPLHF	TGCAGTGCTAGAGCTGAGGGGAGCTCCTATAATTCACCCCTCCACTTT
TRBD2	TRBV6-5	TRBJ2-1	many	CASSYRLAGLNEQFF	TGTGCCAGCAGTTACCGGCTAGCGGGATTGAATGAGCAGTTCTTC
NA	TRBV3-1	TRBJ2-3	many	CASSQEGYTTDTQYF	TGTGCCAGCAGCCAAGAAGGGTATACCACAGATACGCAGTATTTT
TRBD2	TRBV20-1	TRBJ2-3	few	CSASLGGGSTDTQYF	TGCAGTGCTAGTCTCGGCGGGGGTAGCACAGATACGCAGTATTTT
NA	TRBV9	TRBJ2-2	many	CASSDRGTNTGELFF	TGTGCCAGCAGCGACCGCGGGACAAACACCGGGGAGCTGTTTTTT
NA	TRBV3-1	TRBJ2-2	NA	CASSRIRNTGELFF	TGTGCCAGCAGCCGAATCCGAAACACCGGGGAGCTGTTTTTT
TRBD2	TRBV9	TRBJ2-3	few	CASSVRPLAGVGTDTQYF	TGTGCCAGCAGCGTACGCCCCCTCGCGGGAGTCGGTACAGATACGCAGTATTTT
NA	TRBV20-1	TRBJ2-7	many	CSAVSERATNEQYF	TGCAGTGCTGTAAGCGAGAGGGCCACCAACGAGCAGTACTTC
TRBD1	TRBV7-2	TRBJ2-3	many	CASTTGVASTDTQYF	TGTGCCAGCACCACAGGGGTCGCTAGCACAGATACGCAGTATTTT